The clone carrying this TCR beta chain has just a few counts. Its antigen is not identified. This sample stems from a study of shared clonotypes between healthy human individuals. Regarding the study as a whole: Sequencing depth was predicted to influence how clonotypes are shared among donors. Researchers sampled blood only, noting tissue repertoires likely differ.

Unsorted PBMCs provided DNA that was sequenced on ten immunoSEQ deep assay plates. Repertoires were generated with immunoSEQ multiplex PCR, while TCRdb's copy carries only in-frame clones and drops some. Of 450,000 to 500,000 clones in the sample, more than 75% were seen once. The donor population consisted of healthy HIV-negative adults with no recent acute infections or vaccinations. Sequenced input: PBMCs. The TCR originated in a woman aged 35 to 49 in good health. Some clones in this sample may be carry-over from other donors' samples.

The DNA for the CDR3 is TGTGCCAGCAGTCCCCGAGTCTATGGCTACACCTTC. This translates into CASSPRVYGYTF. The chain employs TRBV6-6 and TRBJ1-2; D is unclear. V was cut by 5 bases and J by 4 bases, with 8 bases left in between. This CDR3 spans 12 amino acids. The V gene's germline CDR1 is MNHNY and CDR2 SVGAGI (reference sequence).